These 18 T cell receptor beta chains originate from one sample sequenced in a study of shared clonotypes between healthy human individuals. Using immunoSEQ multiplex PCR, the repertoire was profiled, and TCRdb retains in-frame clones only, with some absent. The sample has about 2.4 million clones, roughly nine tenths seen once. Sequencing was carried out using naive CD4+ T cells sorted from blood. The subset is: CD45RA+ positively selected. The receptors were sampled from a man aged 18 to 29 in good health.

In DNA form, the CDR3 reads TGCAGCGTTGACCTTGGGTTACAACAGGCTTTCTTT. This encodes CSVDLGLQQAFF. The V gene is TRBV29-1, the J gene TRBJ1-1; no clear D. Trimming cost V 3 bases and J 11 bases, with 16 bases left between them. The germline V gene encodes CDR1 SQVTM and CDR2 ANQGSEA. This CDR3 comprises 12 residues. The entire variable domain, with the rest obtained from reference TRBV29-1 and TRBJ1-1, is as follows: SAVISQKPSRDICQRGTSLTIQCQVDSQVTMMFWYRQQPGQSLTLIATANQGSEATYESGFVIDKFPISRPNLTFSTLTVSNMSPEDSSIYLCSVDLGLQQAFFGQGTRLTVV.

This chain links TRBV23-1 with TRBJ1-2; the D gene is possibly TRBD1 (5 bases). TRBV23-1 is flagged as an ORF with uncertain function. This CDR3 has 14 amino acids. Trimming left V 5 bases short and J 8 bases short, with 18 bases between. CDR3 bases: TGCGCCAGCAGTGCCCAGGGTCCCCTATGGGGCTACACCTTC. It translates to CASSAQGPLWGYTF.

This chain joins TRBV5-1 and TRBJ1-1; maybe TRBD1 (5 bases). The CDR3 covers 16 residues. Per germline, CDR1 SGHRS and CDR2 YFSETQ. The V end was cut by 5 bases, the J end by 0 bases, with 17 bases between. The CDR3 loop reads CASSYGSGSMNTEAFF. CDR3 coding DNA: TGCGCCAGCAGTTACGGGTCAGGGAGTATGAACACTGAAGCTTTCTTT.

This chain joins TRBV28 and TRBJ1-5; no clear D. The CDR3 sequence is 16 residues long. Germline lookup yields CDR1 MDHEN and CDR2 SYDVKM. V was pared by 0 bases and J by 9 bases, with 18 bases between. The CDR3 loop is CASSLWSRGKYRPQHF. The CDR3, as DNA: TGTGCCAGCAGTTTATGGTCGCGGGGAAAGTATCGGCCCCAGCATTTT.

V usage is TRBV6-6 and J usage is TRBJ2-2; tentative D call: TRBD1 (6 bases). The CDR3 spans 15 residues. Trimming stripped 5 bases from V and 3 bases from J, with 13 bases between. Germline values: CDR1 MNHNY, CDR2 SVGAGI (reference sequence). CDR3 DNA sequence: TGTGCCAGCAGTCGGCAGGGGCTTGACACCGGGGAGCTGTTTTTT. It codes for CASSRQGLDTGELFF.

The CDR3 is CASSFPGDRGPDSHEQYF. CDR3 DNA sequence: TGTGCCAGCAGTTTCCCCGGGGACAGGGGGCCTGATAGTCACGAGCAGTACTTC. The J gene is TRBJ2-7, the V gene TRBV27; 12 bases line up with TRBD1. The V gene's germline CDR1 is MNHEY and CDR2 SMNVEV (reference sequence). The V gene end was trimmed by 3 bases and the J gene end by 5 bases; junction bases not matched to a gene: 14. The CDR3 spans 18 residues.

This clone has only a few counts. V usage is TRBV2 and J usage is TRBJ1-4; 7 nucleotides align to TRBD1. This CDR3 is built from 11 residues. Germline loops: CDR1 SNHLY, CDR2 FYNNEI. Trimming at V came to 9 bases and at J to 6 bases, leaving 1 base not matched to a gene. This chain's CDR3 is CASTGDEKLFF. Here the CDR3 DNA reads TGTGCCAGTACAGGGGATGAAAAACTGTTTTTT.

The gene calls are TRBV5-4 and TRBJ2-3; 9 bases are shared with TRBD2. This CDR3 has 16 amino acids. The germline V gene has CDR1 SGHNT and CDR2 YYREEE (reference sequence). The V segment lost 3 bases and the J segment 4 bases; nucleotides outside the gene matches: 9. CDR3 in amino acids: CASSSAGGPAADTQYF. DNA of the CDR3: TGTGCCAGCAGCTCGGCGGGAGGGCCCGCGGCAGATACGCAGTATTTT.

CDR3 DNA: TGTGCCAGCAGCCGGGGTTCTGGGGCCAACGTCCTGACTTTC. It is translated as CASSRGSGANVLTF. V is TRBV7-9 and J is TRBJ2-6; the D gene is possibly TRBD2 (5 bases). Looked up from germline, CDR1 is SEHNR and CDR2 is FQNEAQ (reference sequence). The germline V and J ends were trimmed by 5 bases and 1 base, with 6 bases remaining between them. This CDR3 is built from 14 residues.

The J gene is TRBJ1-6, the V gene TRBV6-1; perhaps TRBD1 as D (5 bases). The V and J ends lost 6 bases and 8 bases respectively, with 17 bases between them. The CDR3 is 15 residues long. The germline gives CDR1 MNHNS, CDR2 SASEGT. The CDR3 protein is CASSPRRGSDSPLHF. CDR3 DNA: TGTGCCAGCAGCCCCAGGCGGGGGAGCGATTCACCCCTCCACTTT.

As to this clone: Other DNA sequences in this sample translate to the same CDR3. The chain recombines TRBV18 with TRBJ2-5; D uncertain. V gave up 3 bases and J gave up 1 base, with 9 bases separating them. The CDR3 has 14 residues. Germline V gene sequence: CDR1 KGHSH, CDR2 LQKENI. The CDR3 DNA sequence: TGTGCCAGCTCACCTTTCGACACCCAAGAGACCCAGTACTTC. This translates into CASSPFDTQETQYF.

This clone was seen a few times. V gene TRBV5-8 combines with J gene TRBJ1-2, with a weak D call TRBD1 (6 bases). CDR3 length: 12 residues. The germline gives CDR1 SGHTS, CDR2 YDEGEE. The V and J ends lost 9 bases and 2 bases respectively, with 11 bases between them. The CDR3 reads CAIRTVNYGYTF. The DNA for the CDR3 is TGTGCCATAAGGACAGTAAACTATGGCTACACCTTC.

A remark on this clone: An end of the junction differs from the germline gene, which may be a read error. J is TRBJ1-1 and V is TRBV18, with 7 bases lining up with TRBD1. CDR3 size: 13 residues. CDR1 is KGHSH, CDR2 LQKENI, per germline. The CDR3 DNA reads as TGTGCCAGCTCACAGGGACAGAACACTAAAGCTTTCTTT. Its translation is CASSQGQNTKAFF.

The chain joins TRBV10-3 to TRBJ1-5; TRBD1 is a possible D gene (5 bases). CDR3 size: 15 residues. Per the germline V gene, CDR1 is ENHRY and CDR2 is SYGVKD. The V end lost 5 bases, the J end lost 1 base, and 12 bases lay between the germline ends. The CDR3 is CAISPNGGSNQPQHF. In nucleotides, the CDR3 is TGTGCCATCAGTCCCAACGGGGGGAGCAATCAGCCCCAGCATTTT.

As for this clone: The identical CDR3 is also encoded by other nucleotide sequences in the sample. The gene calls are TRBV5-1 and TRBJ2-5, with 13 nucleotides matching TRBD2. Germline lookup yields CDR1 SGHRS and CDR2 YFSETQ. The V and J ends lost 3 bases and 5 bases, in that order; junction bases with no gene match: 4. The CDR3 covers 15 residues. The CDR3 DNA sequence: TGCGCCAGCAGCTCGCCGGGACTAGCGGGGGAGACCCAGTACTTC. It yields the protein CASSSPGLAGETQYF.

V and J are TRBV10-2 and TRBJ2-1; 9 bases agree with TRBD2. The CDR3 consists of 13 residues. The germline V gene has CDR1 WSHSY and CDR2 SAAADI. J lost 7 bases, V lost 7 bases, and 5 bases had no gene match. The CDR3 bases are TGCGCCAGCATCGCGGGAGGGGTTAATGAGCAGTTCTTC. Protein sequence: CASIAGGVNEQFF.

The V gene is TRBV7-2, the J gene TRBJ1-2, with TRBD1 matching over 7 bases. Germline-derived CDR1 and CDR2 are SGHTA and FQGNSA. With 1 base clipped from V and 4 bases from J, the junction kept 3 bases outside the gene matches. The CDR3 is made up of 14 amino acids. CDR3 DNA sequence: TGTGCCAGCAGCTTAGAATGGGACAGCTATGGCTACACCTTC. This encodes CASSLEWDSYGYTF.

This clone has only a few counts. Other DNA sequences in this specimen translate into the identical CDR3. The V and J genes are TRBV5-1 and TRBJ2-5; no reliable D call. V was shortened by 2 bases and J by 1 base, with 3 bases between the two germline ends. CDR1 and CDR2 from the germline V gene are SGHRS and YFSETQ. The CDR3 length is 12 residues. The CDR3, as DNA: TGCGCCAGCAGCTTCTCCCAAGAGACCCAGTACTTC. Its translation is CASSFSQETQYF.